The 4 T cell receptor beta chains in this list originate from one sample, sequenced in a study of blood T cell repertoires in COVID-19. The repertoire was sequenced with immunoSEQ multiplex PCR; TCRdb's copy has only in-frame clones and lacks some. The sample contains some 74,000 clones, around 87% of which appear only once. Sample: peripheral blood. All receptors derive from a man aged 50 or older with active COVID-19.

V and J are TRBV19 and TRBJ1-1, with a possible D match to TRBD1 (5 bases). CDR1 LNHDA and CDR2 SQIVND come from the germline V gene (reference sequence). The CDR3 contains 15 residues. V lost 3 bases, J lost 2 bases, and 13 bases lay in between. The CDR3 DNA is TGTGCCAGTAGTATTTCCCCAGGGTTCAACACTGAAGCTTTCTTT. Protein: CASSISPGFNTEAFF.

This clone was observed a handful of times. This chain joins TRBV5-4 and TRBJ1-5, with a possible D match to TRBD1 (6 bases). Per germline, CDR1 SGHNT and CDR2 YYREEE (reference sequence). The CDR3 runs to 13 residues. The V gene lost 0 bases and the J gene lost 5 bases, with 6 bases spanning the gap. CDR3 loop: CASSLDRDQPQHF. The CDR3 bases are TGTGCCAGCAGCTTGGACAGGGATCAGCCCCAGCATTTT. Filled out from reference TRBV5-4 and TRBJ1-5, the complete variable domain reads ETGVTQSPTHLIKTRGQQVTLRCSSQSGHNTVSWYQQALGQGPQFIFQYYREEENGRGNFPPRFSGLQFPNYSSELNVNALELDDSALYLCASSLDRDQPQHFGDGTRLSIL.

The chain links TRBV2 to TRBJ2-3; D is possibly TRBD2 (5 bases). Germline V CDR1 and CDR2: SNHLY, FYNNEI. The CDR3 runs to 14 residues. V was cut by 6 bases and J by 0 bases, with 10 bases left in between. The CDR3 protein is CASRSSYSTDTQYF. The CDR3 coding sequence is TGTGCCAGCAGGTCTAGCTACAGCACAGATACGCAGTATTTT. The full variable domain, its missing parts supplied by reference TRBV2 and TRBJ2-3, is EPEVTQTPSHQVTQMGQEVILRCVPISNHLYFYWYRQILGQKVEFLVSFYNNEISEKSEIFDDQFSVERPDGSNFTLKIRSTKLEDSAMYFCASRSSYSTDTQYFGPGTRLTVL.

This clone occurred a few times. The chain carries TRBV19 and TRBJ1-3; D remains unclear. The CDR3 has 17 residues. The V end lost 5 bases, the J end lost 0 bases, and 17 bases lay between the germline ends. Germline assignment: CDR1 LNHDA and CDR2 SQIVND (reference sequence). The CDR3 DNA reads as TGTGCCAGTAGTGCTTTAAACCGGGGTCGCTCTGGAAACACCATATATTTT. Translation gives CASSALNRGRSGNTIYF.